This TCR beta chain was retrieved from a study of T cell changes during pregnancy in multiple sclerosis. V shed 1 base, J shed 5 bases, and the junction held 5 bases outside the gene matches. Germline loops: CDR1 SEHNR, CDR2 FQNEAQ (reference sequence). The CDR3 covers 16 residues. Here immunoSEQ multiplex PCR was the method, and the copy in TCRdb shows in-frame clones only, minus some. The profile covers 55,000 to 80,000 clones, with approximately 95% appearing a single time and more than 3% taken by the ten largest. The clonotype was recovered from a female donor with multiple sclerosis, enrolled in a pregnancy study. The starting material was CD8+ T cells from peripheral blood mononuclear cells, obtained in the second trimester of pregnancy. This chain joins TRBV7-9 and TRBJ2-5; the match to TRBD2 covers 12 bases. The CDR3 region is CASSLGGLAGMETQYF. The CDR3 bases are TGTGCCAGCAGCTTAGGTGGACTAGCGGGAATGGAGACCCAGTACTTC.